The source of this T cell receptor beta chain is a study of human T cells and chemical hapten exposure. TCRdb redid the calling of the 5' RACE reads with MiXCR, one entry per CDR3 protein. This table holds 100,000 to 120,000 distinct CDR3 sequences, approximately 20% found once. Whole blood, unfractionated, served as the material for total RNA extraction. This clonotype was counted a few times. The CDR3 contains 17 residues. The germline CDR1 and CDR2 sequences are SGHTA and FQGNSA. The V end lost 5 bases, the J end lost 5 bases, and 24 bases lay between the germline ends. V gene TRBV7-2 combines with J gene TRBJ1-1; a possible D gene is TRBD1 (5 bases). This TCR derives from a human donor in good health. The CDR3 nucleotides are TGTGCCAGCAGCCTCCTTGCCAGCCGGGGTCGGGGGACTGAAGCTTTCTTT. It yields the protein CASSLLASRGRGTEAFF.